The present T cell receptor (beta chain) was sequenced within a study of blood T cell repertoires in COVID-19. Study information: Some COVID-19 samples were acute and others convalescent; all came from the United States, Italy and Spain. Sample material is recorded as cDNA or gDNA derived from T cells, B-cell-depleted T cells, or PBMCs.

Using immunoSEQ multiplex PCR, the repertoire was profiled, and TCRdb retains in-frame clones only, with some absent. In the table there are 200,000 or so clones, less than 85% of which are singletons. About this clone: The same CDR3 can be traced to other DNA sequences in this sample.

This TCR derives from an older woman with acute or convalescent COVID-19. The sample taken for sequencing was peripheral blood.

Written as DNA, the CDR3 is TGTGCCACCAGTGACCGCTACGAGCAGTACTTC. This encodes CATSDRYEQYF. V is TRBV24-1 and J is TRBJ2-7; D not resolved. V gave up 4 bases and J gave up 3 bases, with 3 bases separating them. This CDR3 is built from 11 residues. Germline V gives CDR1 KGHDR, CDR2 SFDVKD.